The 2 T cell receptor beta chains reported below all come from one sample, sequenced in a study of T cell responses to AZD1222 COVID-19 vaccine. Here immunoSEQ multiplex PCR was the method, and the copy in TCRdb shows in-frame clones only, minus some. The data hold under 200,000 clones, with around nine tenths observed a single time. Sequenced here: peripheral blood, sampled 28 days after the second dose of the MenACWY control vaccine. These receptor sequences come from an adult who received the MenACWY meningococcal vaccine as a control.

The chain has TRBV27 and TRBJ1-1; TRBD1 matches 9 bases. In germline, CDR1 is MNHEY, CDR2 SMNVEV (reference sequence). CDR3 length: 17 amino acids. Trimming took 6 bases from V and 3 from J; bases not matched to a gene: 14. Here the CDR3 reads CASSRWWDRVMDTEAFF. CDR3 DNA: TGTGCCAGCAGCCGTTGGTGGGACAGGGTAATGGACACTGAAGCTTTCTTT.

This clone was picked up one time. The rearrangement joins TRBV11-3 to TRBJ2-3; 8 nucleotides align to TRBD1. Germline V gene data show CDR1 as SGHNT and CDR2 as YENEEA. The CDR3 extends over 16 amino acids. J was trimmed by 4 bases and V by 5 bases; bases with no gene match: 11. CDR3 sequence: CASSLYSRGRADTQYF. CDR3 in DNA: TGTGCCAGCAGCCTATACTCCAGGGGGCGGGCAGATACGCAGTATTTT. Full variable domain (outside the CDR3, taken from reference TRBV11-3 and TRBJ2-3): EAGVVQSPRYKIIEKKQPVAFWCNPISGHNTLYWYLQNLGQGPELLIRYENEEAVDDSQLPKDRFSAERLKGVDSTLKIQPAELGDSAVYLCASSLYSRGRADTQYFGPGTRLTVL.